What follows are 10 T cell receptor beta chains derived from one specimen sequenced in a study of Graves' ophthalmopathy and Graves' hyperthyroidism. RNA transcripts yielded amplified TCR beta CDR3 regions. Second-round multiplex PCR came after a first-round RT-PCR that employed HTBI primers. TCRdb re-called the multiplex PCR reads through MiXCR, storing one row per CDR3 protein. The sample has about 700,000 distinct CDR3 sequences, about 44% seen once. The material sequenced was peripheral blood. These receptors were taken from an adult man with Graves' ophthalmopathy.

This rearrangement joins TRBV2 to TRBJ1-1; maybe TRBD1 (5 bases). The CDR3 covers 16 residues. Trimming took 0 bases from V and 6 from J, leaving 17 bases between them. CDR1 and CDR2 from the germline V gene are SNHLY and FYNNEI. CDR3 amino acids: CASSEALRQGGPEAFF. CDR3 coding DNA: TGTGCCAGCAGTGAAGCGTTAAGGCAGGGAGGGCCTGAAGCTTTCTTT.

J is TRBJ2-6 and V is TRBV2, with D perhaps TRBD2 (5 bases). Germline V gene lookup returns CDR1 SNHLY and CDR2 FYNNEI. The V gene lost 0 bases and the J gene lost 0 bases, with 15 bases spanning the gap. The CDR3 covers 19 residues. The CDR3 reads CASSEAQAGQYSGANVLTF. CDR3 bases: TGTGCCAGCAGTGAAGCCCAGGCGGGCCAATACTCTGGGGCCAACGTCCTGACTTTC.

DNA for the CDR3: TGCAGTGCTAGGACCCCAGGGGTCAGCAATCAGCCCCAGCATTTT. This translates into CSARTPGVSNQPQHF. The chain couples TRBV20-1 to TRBJ1-5; TRBD1 is a possible D gene (6 bases). The CDR3 totals 15 residues. CDR1 and CDR2 (germline): DFQATT, SNEGSKA (reference sequence). The V end lost 3 bases, the J end lost 1 base, and 13 bases lay between the germline ends.

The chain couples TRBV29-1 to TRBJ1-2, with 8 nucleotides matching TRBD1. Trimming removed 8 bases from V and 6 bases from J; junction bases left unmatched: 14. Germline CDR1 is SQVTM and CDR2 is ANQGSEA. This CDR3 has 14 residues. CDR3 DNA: TGCAGCTTGGGTCCGGGACAGGAGAGTCATGGCTACACCTTC. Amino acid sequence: CSLGPGQESHGYTF.

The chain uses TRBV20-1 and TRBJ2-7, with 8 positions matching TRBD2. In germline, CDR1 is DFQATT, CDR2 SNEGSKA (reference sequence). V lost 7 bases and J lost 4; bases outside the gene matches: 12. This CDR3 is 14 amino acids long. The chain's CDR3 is CSGGGSGSLYEQYF. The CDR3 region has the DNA TGCAGTGGTGGCGGGAGCGGGAGTTTGTACGAGCAGTACTTC.

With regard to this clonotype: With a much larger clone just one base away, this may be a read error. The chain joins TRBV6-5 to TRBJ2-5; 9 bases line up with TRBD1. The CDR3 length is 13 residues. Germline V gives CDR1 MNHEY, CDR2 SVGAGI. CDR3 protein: CASSTDRGETQDF. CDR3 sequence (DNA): TGTGCCAGCAGCACGGACAGGGGAGAGACCCAGGACTTC.

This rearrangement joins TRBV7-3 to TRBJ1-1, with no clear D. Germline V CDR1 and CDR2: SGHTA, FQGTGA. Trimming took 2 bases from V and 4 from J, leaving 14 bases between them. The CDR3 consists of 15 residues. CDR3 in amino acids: CASSLSPSKSTEAFF. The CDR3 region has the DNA TGTGCCAGCAGCTTATCCCCATCGAAAAGCACTGAAGCTTTCTTT.

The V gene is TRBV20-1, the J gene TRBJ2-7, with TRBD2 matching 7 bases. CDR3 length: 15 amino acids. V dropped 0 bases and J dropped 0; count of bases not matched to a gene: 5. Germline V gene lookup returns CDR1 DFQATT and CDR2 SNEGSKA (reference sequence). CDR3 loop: CSARDGREPSYEQYV. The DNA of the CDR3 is TGCAGTGCTAGAGATGGGCGGGAGCCCTCCTACGAGCAGTACGTC.

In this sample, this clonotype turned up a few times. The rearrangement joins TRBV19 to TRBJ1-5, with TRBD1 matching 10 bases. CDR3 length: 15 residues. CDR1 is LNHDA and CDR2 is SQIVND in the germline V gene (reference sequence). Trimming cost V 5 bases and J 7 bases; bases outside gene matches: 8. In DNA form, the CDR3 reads TGTGCCAGTAGTCAGACGACAGGGGGCGAGCAGCCCCAGCATTTT. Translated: CASSQTTGGEQPQHF.

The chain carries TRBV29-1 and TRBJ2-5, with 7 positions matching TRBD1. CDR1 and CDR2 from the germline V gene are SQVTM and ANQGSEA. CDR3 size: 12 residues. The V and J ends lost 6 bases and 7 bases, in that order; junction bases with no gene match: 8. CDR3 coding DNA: TGCAGCGTCAAGGGGGCTCAGTGGACCCAGTACTTC. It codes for CSVKGAQWTQYF.